These 28 T cell receptor beta chains were all obtained from the same sample, sequenced in a study of T cell repertoires in ileal Crohn's disease. Profiled with immunoSEQ multiplex PCR; TCRdb holds only in-frame clones, not every one. The table shows 2,000 or so clones, with more than 70% occurring only once. Time point reported: neoterminal ileum biopsy at postoperative endoscopy, about 6 months after surgery. Material for sequencing was ileal tissue. The receptor set was obtained from an adult with Crohn's disease.

Here the CDR3 DNA reads TGTGCCAGCACCGTTTCCCCTGCCGGGGGCTACACCTTC. Encoded protein: CASTVSPAGGYTF. The gene calls are TRBV28 and TRBJ1-2; no reliable D call. The CDR3 consists of 13 residues. Germline assignment: CDR1 MDHEN and CDR2 SYDVKM. Between the trimmed V and J ends, which lost 7 bases and 8 bases, there was a span of 17 bases.

This chain connects TRBV4-1 to TRBJ1-2, with D unresolved. Looked up from germline, CDR1 is MGHRA and CDR2 is YSYEKL. V was pared by 4 bases and J by 7 bases, with 22 bases between. The CDR3 is made up of 16 amino acids. CDR3 in amino acids: CASSLQEGGSLGGYTF. CDR3 sequence (DNA): TGCGCCAGCAGCCTCCAAGAGGGAGGGTCGTTGGGTGGCTACACCTTC.

The V gene is TRBV15, the J gene TRBJ1-2; 7 nucleotides agree with TRBD1. Germline V CDR1 and CDR2: LNHNV, YYDKDF (reference sequence). The CDR3 consists of 13 residues. The junction had 4 bases not matched to a gene; V was cut back by 2 bases and J by 7 bases. CDR3 nucleotide sequence: TGTGCCACCAGCAGAAACCGACAGGGTGGCTACACCTTC. Translation gives CATSRNRQGGYTF. The full variable domain, rest sourced from reference TRBV15 and TRBJ1-2, is DAMVIQNPRYQVTQFGKPVTLSCSQTLNHNVMYWYQQKSSQAPKLLFHYYDKDFNNEADTPDNFQSRRPNTSFCFLDIRSPGLGDTAMYLCATSRNRQGGYTFGSGTRLTVV.

The rearrangement uses TRBV14 and TRBJ1-2, with D hard to call. Germline V lookup: CDR1 SGHDN, CDR2 FVKESK. V lost 0 bases and J lost 7, with 9 bases in between. The CDR3 covers 13 residues. CDR3: CASSQESGFGYTF. In DNA, the CDR3 is TGTGCCAGCAGCCAAGAGTCGGGTTTTGGCTACACCTTC.

The chain links TRBV11-2 to TRBJ1-1; TRBD1 might be the D (6 bases). Trimming stripped 2 bases from V and 5 bases from J, with 9 bases between. CDR1 is SGHAT and CDR2 is FQNNGV in the germline V gene. CDR3 size: 13 residues. CDR3 sequence reads: CASSLNRATEAFF. DNA of the CDR3: TGTGCCAGCAGCTTAAACAGGGCGACTGAAGCTTTCTTT.

The chain joins TRBV6-6 to TRBJ2-3; 13 nucleotides match TRBD2. The CDR3 spans 16 residues. The trim removed 6 bases at V and 6 bases at J, leaving 9 bases unmatched. Germline V gene sequence: CDR1 MNHNY, CDR2 SVGAGI (reference sequence). This chain's CDR3 is CASRVTSGGFTDTQYF. Here the CDR3 DNA reads TGTGCCAGCAGGGTGACTAGCGGGGGGTTTACGGATACGCAGTATTTT.

The rearrangement links TRBV12-5 to TRBJ2-1, with D maybe TRBD1 (5 bases). The CDR3 consists of 18 residues. Looked up from germline, CDR1 is LGHNT and CDR2 is FRNRAP. Trimming removed 0 bases from V and 6 bases from J, with 21 bases in between. The CDR3 loop is CASGLVGAGRYVGNEQFF. The CDR3 DNA follows: TGTGCTAGTGGTTTGGTAGGGGCAGGTCGGTATGTTGGCAATGAGCAGTTCTTC.

The V and J genes are TRBV4-2 and TRBJ2-7, with 7 bases fitting TRBD2. This CDR3 spans 13 amino acids. Trimming took 1 base from V and 5 from J; bases not matched to a gene: 2. The V gene's germline CDR1 is LGHNA and CDR2 YNFKEQ. The CDR3 nucleotides read TGTGCCAGCAGCCAAGTCGGGACTAACGAGCAGTACTTC. It specifies CASSQVGTNEQYF.

The V and J genes are TRBV27 and TRBJ2-3; 9 nucleotides agree with TRBD1. The CDR3 consists of 15 residues. Germline V gene data show CDR1 as MNHEY and CDR2 as SMNVEV (reference sequence). With V trimmed by 5 bases and J by 2 bases, 5 bases remained unmatched. CDR3 in DNA: TGTGCCAGCAGTAAGGGACAGGGAAACACAGATACGCAGTATTTT. This gives the protein CASSKGQGNTDTQYF.

This rearrangement joins TRBV28 to TRBJ1-2; D might be TRBD1 (6 bases). Trimming left V 5 bases short and J 7 bases short, with 14 bases between. CDR1 MDHEN and CDR2 SYDVKM come from the germline V gene. The CDR3 consists of 13 residues. In DNA form, the CDR3 reads TGTGCCAGCAGTCCCTCAGGGGCGGCTGGCTACACCTTC. Residues: CASSPSGAAGYTF.

The count of this clone is one. The chain links TRBV7-2 to TRBJ2-1; 9 bases agree with TRBD1. In germline, CDR1 is SGHTA, CDR2 FQGNSA. Germline trimming cut 2 bases from V and 3 bases from J; bases unmatched to any gene: 11. The CDR3 length is 18 residues. The CDR3 coding sequence is TGTGCCAGCAGCTTAAGGGGACAGGGAGTGACGATCTACAATGAGCAGTTCTTC. Its protein product is CASSLRGQGVTIYNEQFF.

The genes are TRBV30 and TRBJ1-5; TRBD1 agrees at 8 bases. CDR3 length equals 14 residues. With V trimmed by 4 bases and J by 4 bases, 6 bases remained unmatched. Germline V CDR1 and CDR2: GTSNPN, SVGIG (reference sequence). Here the CDR3 reads CAWTDRGINQPQHF. The CDR3 coding sequence is TGTGCCTGGACAGACAGGGGAATTAATCAGCCCCAGCATTTT.

This clone has only one observation. The genes are TRBV28 and TRBJ2-7; D gene ambiguous. Trimming removed 3 bases at V and 3 bases at J, with 3 bases between. The CDR3 covers 11 residues. From germline, CDR1 is MDHEN and CDR2 SYDVKM. CDR3 protein: CASSFYYEQYF. Written as DNA, the CDR3 is TGTGCCAGCAGTTTTTACTACGAGCAGTACTTC.

The chain joins TRBV7-3 to TRBJ2-5; possibly TRBD1 for D (6 bases). The germline V gene has CDR1 SGHTA and CDR2 FQGTGA. V gave up 2 bases and J gave up 3 bases, with 7 bases separating them. This CDR3 is 13 amino acids long. The CDR3 nucleotides are TGTGCCAGCAGCTTAGGGACAAAAGAGACCCAGTACTTC. This gives the protein CASSLGTKETQYF.

The chain couples TRBV28 to TRBJ2-4; 7 positions match TRBD1. Germline V gene lookup returns CDR1 MDHEN and CDR2 SYDVKM. The CDR3 spans 21 residues. After removal of 6 bases from V and 3 bases from J, the junction contained 26 bases not matched to a gene. CDR3 coding DNA: TGTGCCAGCAGAGAGATCACAGGGGCTCGGACCCGGGGTACAGTCAAAAACATTCAGTACTTC. Translation: CASREITGARTRGTVKNIQYF.

A note on this clone: At one end the junction does not follow the germline gene, possibly because of a read error. This specimen includes other DNA sequences encoding the same CDR3. V is TRBV9 and J is TRBJ1-5, with 7 bases aligning to TRBD1. The CDR3 runs 15 residues. Germline CDR1 is SGDLS and CDR2 is YYNGEE. CDR3 sequence reads: CASSVGQGWEQPQHF. The DNA of the CDR3 is TGTGCCAGCAGCGTAGGACAGGGATGGGAACAGCCTCAGCATTTT.

This chain connects TRBV29-1 to TRBJ2-5, with 11 bases lining up with TRBD2. The germline CDR1 and CDR2 sequences are SQVTM and ANQGSEA. The CDR3 extends over 17 amino acids. V trimming: 4 bases; J trimming: 5 bases; junction bases outside the gene matches: 15. CDR3 nucleotide sequence: TGCAGCGTTGGGGGTAGCGGGGGGGCCCTGGGGTCGGAGACCCAGTACTTC. This translates into CSVGGSGGALGSETQYF.

The V call is TRBV19, the J call TRBJ2-3, with TRBD2 matching 7 bases. Germline-derived CDR1 and CDR2 are LNHDA and SQIVND (reference sequence). The CDR3 loop spans 15 amino acids. J lost 0 bases, V lost 3 bases, and 3 bases had no gene match. CDR3 coding DNA: TGTGCCAGTAGTATTGGGGGAGGGAGCACAGATACGCAGTATTTT. Protein product: CASSIGGGSTDTQYF.

The chain uses TRBV27 and TRBJ2-7, with D possibly TRBD1 on 6 matching bases. Germline-derived CDR1 and CDR2 are MNHEY and SMNVEV (reference sequence). The length of the CDR3 is 13 residues. Trimming cost V 9 bases and J 1 base, with 13 bases left between them. CDR3: CASRDMISYEQYF. The CDR3 region has the DNA TGTGCCAGTCGGGACATGATATCCTACGAGCAGTACTTC.

This clone was seen only a few times. The chain is built from TRBV6-5 and TRBJ1-1, with D perhaps matching TRBD1 (5 bases). The CDR3 consists of 13 residues. Per the germline V gene, CDR1 is MNHEY and CDR2 is SVGAGI. Trimming took off 2 bases at V and 4 bases at J, with 8 bases between the two ends. CDR3 nucleotide sequence: TGTGCCAGCAGTTACCAGGGATCCACTGAAGCTTTCTTT. Translating gives CASSYQGSTEAFF.

The chain carries TRBV29-1 and TRBJ2-7; 8 nucleotides match TRBD2. The V and J ends lost 2 bases and 3 bases, in that order; junction bases with no gene match: 12. CDR1 and CDR2 from the germline V gene are SQVTM and ANQGSEA. The CDR3 consists of 16 residues. The CDR3 DNA is TGCAGCGTTGAATGGGGGACGGGGGGGCTAAACTACGAGCAGTACTTC. Amino acid sequence: CSVEWGTGGLNYEQYF.

This clone came up once. V gene TRBV27 combines with J gene TRBJ1-1, with D perhaps TRBD1 (6 bases). The CDR3 covers 14 residues. V lost 5 bases to trimming and J lost 3 bases, with 13 bases between them. Germline V lookup: CDR1 MNHEY, CDR2 SMNVEV (reference sequence). This CDR3 reads CASSPVDSYTEAFF. CDR3 nucleotide sequence: TGTGCCAGCAGTCCTGTGGACAGTTACACTGAAGCTTTCTTT.

This clone was counted once. The chain links TRBV5-4 to TRBJ2-7, with D possibly TRBD2 on 5 matching bases. The CDR3 contains 15 residues. CDR1 is SGHNT, CDR2 YYREEE, per germline (reference sequence). V was clipped by 2 bases and J by 3 bases, with 15 bases between them. The CDR3 is CASSFWRRGDYEQYF. The CDR3 bases are TGTGCCAGCAGCTTTTGGAGACGGGGTGACTACGAGCAGTACTTC.

This clone was seen only once. J is TRBJ1-1 and V is TRBV9; 8 bases map to TRBD1. CDR3 length: 15 residues. CDR1 SGDLS and CDR2 YYNGEE come from the germline V gene. V was clipped by 4 bases and J by 4 bases; unmatched bases: 9. The CDR3 coding sequence is TGTGCCAGCAGCCCCCCAGGACAGGGTCCCACTGAAGCTTTCTTT. This codes for CASSPPGQGPTEAFF.

This chain links TRBV7-9 with TRBJ2-1, with 10 nucleotides matching TRBD2. CDR1 is SEHNR and CDR2 is FQNEAQ in the germline V gene (reference sequence). Trimming took 6 bases from V and 5 from J; bases not matched to a gene: 4. The CDR3 runs 14 residues. The CDR3 bases are TGTGCCAGCAGTATAGCGGGGGGAAACAATGAGCAGTTCTTC. It specifies CASSIAGGNNEQFF.

The rearrangement uses TRBV11-3 and TRBJ2-7, with D maybe TRBD2 (6 bases). This CDR3 contains 15 residues. Between the trimmed V and J ends, which lost 1 base and 4 bases, there was a span of 14 bases. Germline V lookup: CDR1 SGHNT, CDR2 YENEEA. CDR3 coding DNA: TGTGCCAGCAGCTTAGGCTCGGGAGCGATATACGAGCAGTACTTC. Amino acid sequence: CASSLGSGAIYEQYF.

The V and J genes are TRBV30 and TRBJ2-2; tentative D call: TRBD1 (5 bases). Per the germline V gene, CDR1 is GTSNPN and CDR2 is SVGIG (reference sequence). Trimming cost V 3 bases and J 6 bases, with 11 bases left between them. The length of the CDR3 is 13 residues. CDR3 sequence (DNA): TGTGCCTGGAGGCCCGACAGCCCCGGGGAGCTGTTTTTT. Its protein product is CAWRPDSPGELFF.

The chain is built from TRBV11-2 and TRBJ2-1, with 10 nucleotides matching TRBD2. The germline V gene has CDR1 SGHAT and CDR2 FQNNGV. V trimming: 8 bases; J trimming: 0 bases; junction bases outside the gene matches: 10. The CDR3 has 17 amino acids. The CDR3, as DNA: TGTGCCAGCGGTCTAGCGGGGGCGCCGAGCTCCTACAATGAGCAGTTCTTC. Protein: CASGLAGAPSSYNEQFF. Full variable domain (missing parts from reference TRBV11-2 and TRBJ2-1): EAGVAQSPRYKIIEKRQSVAFWCNPISGHATLYWYQQILGQGPKLLIQFQNNGVVDDSQLPKDRFSAERLKGVDSTLKIQPAKLEDSAVYLCASGLAGAPSSYNEQFFGPGTRLTVL.